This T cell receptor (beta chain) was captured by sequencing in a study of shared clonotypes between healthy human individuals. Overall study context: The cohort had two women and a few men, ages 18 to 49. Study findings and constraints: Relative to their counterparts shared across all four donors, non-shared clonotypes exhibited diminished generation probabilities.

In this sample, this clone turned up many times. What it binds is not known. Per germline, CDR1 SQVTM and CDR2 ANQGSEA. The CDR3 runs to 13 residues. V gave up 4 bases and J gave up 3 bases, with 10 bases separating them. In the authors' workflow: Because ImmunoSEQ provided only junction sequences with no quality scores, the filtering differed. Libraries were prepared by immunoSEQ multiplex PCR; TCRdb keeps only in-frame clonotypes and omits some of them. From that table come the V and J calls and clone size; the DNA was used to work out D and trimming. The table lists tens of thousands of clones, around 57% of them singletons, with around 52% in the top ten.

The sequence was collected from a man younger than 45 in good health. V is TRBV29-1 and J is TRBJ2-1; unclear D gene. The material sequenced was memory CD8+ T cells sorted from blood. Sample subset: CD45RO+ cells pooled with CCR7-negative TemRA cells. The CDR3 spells CSVVELDYNEQFF. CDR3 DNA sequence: TGCAGCGTTGTGGAACTCGACTACAATGAGCAGTTCTTC.